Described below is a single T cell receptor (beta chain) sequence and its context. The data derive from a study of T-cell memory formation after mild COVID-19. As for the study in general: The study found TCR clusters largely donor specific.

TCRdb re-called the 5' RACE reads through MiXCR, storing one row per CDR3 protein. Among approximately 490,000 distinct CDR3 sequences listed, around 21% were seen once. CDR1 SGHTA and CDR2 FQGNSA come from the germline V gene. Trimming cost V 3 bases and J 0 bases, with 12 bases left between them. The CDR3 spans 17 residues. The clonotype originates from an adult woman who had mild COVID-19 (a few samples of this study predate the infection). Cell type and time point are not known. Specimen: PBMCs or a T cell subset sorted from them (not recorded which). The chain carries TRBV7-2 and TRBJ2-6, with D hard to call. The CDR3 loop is CASSFGPGRSGANVLTF. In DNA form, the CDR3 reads TGTGCCAGCAGCTTCGGGCCTGGGCGCTCTGGGGCCAACGTCCTGACTTTC.